These T cell receptor beta chains were read from a single sample in a study of T cells after yellow fever vaccination. TCRdb redid the calling of the 5' RACE reads with MiXCR, one entry per CDR3 protein. The data hold about 110,000 distinct CDR3 sequences, with around 8% observed a single time. This specimen consisted of CD8+ T cells sorted from PBMCs, obtained 45 days after the yellow fever booster vaccination. These receptors were obtained from a man aged 25 to 45 who received the YFV17D yellow fever vaccine. The CDR3 runs from the conserved cysteine through the conserved F or W. The D gene is left open where the match is weak. Not every row has a clone size; where given, it reads once, few, many or a size class.

D: TRBD2; size: .; J: TRBJ2-1; V: TRBV20-1; DNA: TGCTGTGCTAGGGGGGGACTAGAGAACTCCTACAATGAGCAGTTCTTC; CDR3: CCARGGLENSYNEQFF
D: .; size: many; J: TRBJ2-7; V: TRBV6-5; DNA: TGTGCCAGCAGTTACTCGAGACAAAACTACGAGCAGTACTTC; CDR3: CASSYSRQNYEQYF
D: TRBD2; size: many; J: TRBJ2-5; V: TRBV20-1; DNA: TGCAGTGGGGAGGGAGGGCAAGAGACCCAGTACTTC; CDR3: CSGEGGQETQYF
D: .; size: many; J: TRBJ1-1; V: TRBV7-9; DNA: TGTGCCAGCAGCTCCGACGCGGGGGAGGCTTTCTTT; CDR3: CASSSDAGEAFF
D: .; size: few; J: TRBJ2-3; V: TRBV7-9; DNA: TGTGCCAGCAGCAAAATGGACTCTTGGTATACGCAGTATTTT; CDR3: CASSKMDSWYTQYF
D: TRBD2; size: few; J: TRBJ2-5; V: TRBV28; DNA: TGTGCCAGCAGAATAACTAGCGGGAGGGCCTCTCAGACCCAGTACTTC; CDR3: CASRITSGRASQTQYF
D: TRBD2; size: many; J: TRBJ2-7; V: TRBV12-3/TRBV12-4; DNA: TGTGCCAGTGCAGCGGGAGGGTACTACGAGCAGTACTTC; CDR3: CASAAGGYYEQYF
D: TRBD2; size: many; J: TRBJ2-7; V: TRBV15; DNA: TGTGCCACCAGCCCCTCTAGCGGAGGTGACTGGGAGCAGTACTTC; CDR3: CATSPSSGGDWEQYF
D: .; size: many; J: TRBJ2-1; V: TRBV29-1; DNA: TGCAGCGTTGAGAAGGGGGAGAAGTACGATGAGCAGTTCTTC; CDR3: CSVEKGEKYDEQFF
D: TRBD1; size: few; J: TRBJ2-5; V: TRBV27; DNA: TGTGCCAGCAGTTTAGCGGCAGGGGGAAGGCAGACCCAGTACTTC; CDR3: CASSLAAGGRQTQYF
D: TRBD1; size: few; J: TRBJ2-1; V: TRBV4-3; DNA: TGCGCCAGCAGCCAAGGGCAGGGGGTAGGCAATGAGCAGTTCTTC; CDR3: CASSQGQGVGNEQFF
D: TRBD1; size: many; J: TRBJ1-2; V: TRBV5-6; DNA: TGTGCCAGCAGCGAGATCCGGGACAGTTTATCCTATGGCTACACCTTC; CDR3: CASSEIRDSLSYGYTF
D: .; size: many; J: TRBJ2-3; V: TRBV7-3; DNA: TGTGCCAGCAGCTTAACGGGCCTCACAGATACGCAGTATTTT; CDR3: CASSLTGLTDTQYF
D: TRBD2; size: many; J: TRBJ2-1; V: TRBV29-1; DNA: TGCAGCGTTGAGGGGGGGGTAGCGGGGATATACAATGAGCAGTTCTTC; CDR3: CSVEGGVAGIYNEQFF
D: TRBD2; size: many; J: TRBJ2-1; V: TRBV7-3; DNA: TGTGCCAGCAGCTTAATCGGGGGGAATGAGCAGTTCTTC; CDR3: CASSLIGGNEQFF
D: TRBD2; size: few; J: TRBJ2-3; V: TRBV6-1; DNA: TGTGCCTCCCGACCCACTAGCGGGCTAGATACGCAGTATTTT; CDR3: CASRPTSGLDTQYF